The next 26 T cell receptor beta chains were all read from a single sample in a study of blood T cell repertoires in COVID-19. Generated by immunoSEQ multiplex PCR, the TCRdb table keeps only in-frame clones and is missing some. The top ten hold about 2.5% of the sample, which has roughly 250,000 clones, about 91% seen once. Input material: peripheral blood. The receptor source for this set is a person aged 18-35 years with COVID-19, enrolled during active disease.

This clone has only one observation. For the CDR3, the DNA is TGTGCCAGTAGTACCAGGGGGGCTGAGACCCAGTACTTC. Translated: CASSTRGAETQYF. The chain carries TRBV19 and TRBJ2-5; TRBD1 might be the D (7 bases). V lost 4 bases, J lost 5 bases, and 11 bases lay in between. Germline CDR1 and CDR2: LNHDA and SQIVND (reference sequence). The CDR3 extends over 13 amino acids.

As to this clone: A junction end diverges from the germline sequence, so it may reflect a read error. The chain uses TRBV5-1 and TRBJ1-1; TRBD1 might be the D (5 bases). Germline-derived CDR1 and CDR2 are SGHRS and YFSETQ. The CDR3 runs 15 residues. In DNA, the CDR3 is TGCGCCAGCCGCTTGGAGGGGTCAGACAACACTGAAGCTTTCTTT. It is translated as CASRLEGSDNTEAFF.

The chain uses TRBV24-1 and TRBJ1-1, with no clear D. CDR1 is KGHDR, CDR2 SFDVKD, per germline. Trimming removed 5 bases from V and 5 bases from J, with 14 bases in between. CDR3 length: 14 residues. The CDR3 DNA sequence: TGTGCCACCAGTGTTCGGGAAGGAGGGACTGAAGCTTTCTTT. This gives the protein CATSVREGGTEAFF.

V is TRBV9 and J is TRBJ2-1; D call uncertain. Germline CDR1 SGDLS, CDR2 YYNGEE. The CDR3 sequence is 13 residues long. With 3 bases removed from V and 8 bases from J, the gap between germline ends came to 12 bases. The CDR3 spells CASSGSASDEQFF. The CDR3 DNA reads as TGTGCCAGCAGCGGAAGTGCTAGTGATGAGCAGTTCTTC.

The genes are TRBV28 and TRBJ1-4; the D is unclear. The CDR3 has 14 amino acids. Germline V lookup: CDR1 MDHEN, CDR2 SYDVKM. Trimming left V 6 bases short and J 8 bases short, with 16 bases between. The CDR3 is CASSQSPGSEKLFF. CDR3 nucleotide sequence: TGTGCCAGCAGCCAAAGTCCGGGATCGGAAAAACTGTTTTTT.

The V gene is TRBV6-5, the J gene TRBJ2-1; 8 bases map to TRBD1. The trim removed 7 bases at V and 6 bases at J, leaving 8 bases unmatched. The CDR3 runs 14 residues. CDR1 and CDR2 from the germline V gene are MNHEY and SVGAGI. CDR3 DNA sequence: TGTGCCAGCACCCGGCAGGGGGCAGGCAATGAGCAGTTCTTC. Translated: CASTRQGAGNEQFF.

About this clone: Other DNA variants within this sample encode the same CDR3. The genes are TRBV7-9 and TRBJ1-4, with a possible D match to TRBD1 (5 bases). Looked up from germline, CDR1 is SEHNR and CDR2 is FQNEAQ (reference sequence). V lost 5 bases, J lost 4 bases, and 11 bases lay in between. This CDR3 is 14 amino acids long. The chain's CDR3 is CASSRGSGNEKLFF. CDR3 DNA: TGTGCCAGCAGCCGGGGGTCCGGTAATGAAAAACTGTTTTTT.

The chain has TRBV3-1 (or the pseudogene TRBV3-2) and TRBJ1-2, with D unresolved. The CDR3 consists of 14 residues. CDR1 and CDR2 (germline): LGHDT, YNNKEL (reference sequence). The V end was cut by 4 bases, the J end by 6 bases, with 15 bases between. This CDR3 reads CASSPRIDSHGYTF. In DNA form, the CDR3 reads TGTGCCAGCAGCCCGCGGATCGATTCGCATGGCTACACCTTC.

The CDR3, as DNA: TGTGCCAGCAGTTTCGGAGGGTATCAGCCCCAGCATTTT. Translating gives CASSFGGYQPQHF. This chain uses TRBV27 with TRBJ1-5; D not resolved. Germline CDR1 is MNHEY and CDR2 is SMNVEV (reference sequence). Trimming cost V 3 bases and J 5 bases, with 8 bases left between them. This CDR3 region has 13 residues.

This rearrangement joins TRBV5-4 to TRBJ1-2; 9 nucleotides line up with TRBD1. The CDR3 consists of 14 residues. Germline-derived CDR1 and CDR2 are SGHNT and YYREEE (reference sequence). With 4 bases clipped from V and 8 bases from J, the junction kept 9 bases outside the gene matches. DNA of the CDR3: TGTGCCAGCAGCATACCCGGGACAGGGATAGGCTACACCTTC. Translating gives CASSIPGTGIGYTF.

The chain couples TRBV9 to TRBJ1-1, with TRBD1 matching 7 bases. The CDR3 consists of 15 residues. CDR1 is SGDLS and CDR2 is YYNGEE in the germline V gene. The junction had 9 bases not matched to a gene; V was cut back by 3 bases and J by 4 bases. The CDR3 sequence: CASSGKEQGGTEAFF. Written as DNA, the CDR3 is TGTGCCAGCAGCGGAAAAGAGCAGGGGGGCACTGAAGCTTTCTTT.

The chain is built from TRBV2 and TRBJ1-5; 8 bases match TRBD1. Germline trimming cut 6 bases from V and 7 bases from J; bases unmatched to any gene: 8. This CDR3 has 14 residues. Germline CDR1 and CDR2: SNHLY and FYNNEI. This chain's CDR3 is CASSRDRSGQPQHF. The CDR3 DNA follows: TGTGCCAGCAGCAGGGACAGGTCTGGGCAGCCCCAGCATTTT.

The rearrangement uses TRBV29-1 and TRBJ2-3; D gene uncertain. The length of the CDR3 is 13 residues. The germline CDR1 and CDR2 sequences are SQVTM and ANQGSEA. Trimming took off 1 base at V and 2 bases at J, with 7 bases between the two ends. CDR3 in DNA: TGCAGCGTTGAAGTGGCCTCCACAGATACGCAGTATTTT. It translates to CSVEVASTDTQYF.

This chain uses TRBV4-3 with TRBJ1-6; maybe TRBD1 (5 bases). This CDR3 region has 16 residues. Trimming took off 1 base at V and 7 bases at J, with 14 bases between the two ends. Germline CDR1 LGHNA, CDR2 YSLEER. The CDR3 is CASSQGSTVFNSPLHF. CDR3 nucleotide sequence: TGCGCCAGCAGCCAAGGGTCGACAGTCTTCAATTCACCCCTCCACTTT.

The chain uses TRBV5-5 and TRBJ2-7, with 12 nucleotides matching TRBD2. The CDR3 loop spans 16 amino acids. Germline V gives CDR1 SGHKS, CDR2 YYEKEE (reference sequence). V dropped 4 bases and J dropped 3; count of bases not matched to a gene: 8. Written as DNA, the CDR3 is TGTGCCAGCAGCCTCCGGACTAGCGGGACCCTCTACGAGCAGTACTTC. Its protein product is CASSLRTSGTLYEQYF.

With regard to this clone: Germline and junction disagree at one end, which may indicate a read error. The rearrangement uses TRBV25-1 and TRBJ2-1, with D unclear. The germline gives CDR1 MGHDK, CDR2 SYGVNS. The CDR3 loop spans 11 amino acids. The chain's CDR3 is CACSRLDEQFF. In DNA, the CDR3 is TGTGCCTGCAGCCGGTTGGATGAGCAGTTCTTC.

The rearrangement links TRBV7-3 to TRBJ2-5, with 8 bases that match TRBD1. The CDR3 loop spans 14 amino acids. The germline CDR1 and CDR2 sequences are SGHTA and FQGTGA. Losses at the gene ends were 5 bases for V and 3 bases for J; bases not matched to a gene: 5. The CDR3 bases are TGTGCCAGCAGCCCGACAGGGGAGGAAGAGACCCAGTACTTC. It codes for CASSPTGEEETQYF.

The V gene is TRBV4-1, the J gene TRBJ2-7, with TRBD2 identical over 13 bases. Germline loops: CDR1 MGHRA, CDR2 YSYEKL. After removal of 1 base from V and 8 bases from J, the junction contained 8 bases not matched to a gene. The CDR3 totals 16 residues. The CDR3 DNA reads TGCGCCAGCAGCCAAGCAGGACTAGCGGGAGACGTCAAGCAGTACTTC. Protein sequence: CASSQAGLAGDVKQYF.

CDR3 protein: CASRQLARETQYF. DNA of the CDR3: TGTGCCAGCAGACAACTAGCGAGGGAGACCCAGTACTTC. V usage is TRBV5-8 and J usage is TRBJ2-5; 7 positions match TRBD2. CDR1 is SGHTS and CDR2 is YDEGEE in the germline V gene. J gave up 5 bases and V 5 bases, and 6 bases lay outside the gene matches. The CDR3 runs to 13 residues.

Remarks on this clone: A junction boundary mismatches the germline segment, possibly from a read error. The V and J genes are TRBV9 and TRBJ1-1, with TRBD1 as a possible D gene (5 bases). CDR1 and CDR2 (germline): SGDLS, YYNGEE. CDR3 length equals 15 residues. The CDR3 spells CASSPREGLNTKAFF. The DNA for the CDR3 is TGTGCCAGCAGCCCTAGGGAGGGGTTGAACACTAAAGCTTTCTTT.

The gene calls are TRBV9 and TRBJ1-4; 9 bases line up with TRBD1. After removal of 3 bases from V and 8 bases from J, the junction contained 8 bases not matched to a gene. The CDR3 runs 15 residues. The V gene's germline CDR1 is SGDLS and CDR2 YYNGEE. CDR3 residues: CASSAQGAEGEKLFF. CDR3 sequence (DNA): TGTGCCAGCAGCGCACAGGGGGCTGAAGGGGAAAAACTGTTTTTT. The full variable domain, rest sourced from reference TRBV9 and TRBJ1-4, is DSGVTQTPKHLITATGQRVTLRCSPRSGDLSVYWYQQSLDQGLQFLIQYYNGEERAKGNILERFSAQQFPDLHSELNLSSLELGDSALYFCASSAQGAEGEKLFFGSGTQLSVL.

The chain combines TRBV29-1 with TRBJ2-3, with unresolved D. Germline CDR1 SQVTM, CDR2 ANQGSEA. The CDR3 has 15 residues. V was clipped by 6 bases and J by 2 bases, with 18 bases between them. The CDR3 nucleotides read TGCAGCGTCCCCCGAGGCAGCTTGAACACAGATACGCAGTATTTT. The encoded protein is CSVPRGSLNTDTQYF.

As regards this clone: Mismatch with germline at one junction end may stem from a read error. The CDR3 coding sequence is TGTGCCAGCAGCCCTCTTCCTTCCATGTCCAGCGGGAGGGTTGTCTTC. Translated, it gives CASSPLPSMSSGRVVF. The chain employs TRBV3-1 (or the pseudogene TRBV3-2) and TRBJ2-1, with 10 bases aligning to TRBD2. The CDR3 length is 16 residues. The V gene's germline CDR1 is LGHDT and CDR2 YNNKEL (reference sequence).

V and J are TRBV13 and TRBJ1-1; 9 bases line up with TRBD1. J gave up 6 bases and V 3 bases, and 8 bases lay outside the gene matches. Per the germline V gene, CDR1 is PRHDT and CDR2 is FYEKMQ (reference sequence). There are 15 residues in the CDR3. The CDR3 sequence: CASSLGGQGSAEAFF. CDR3 DNA sequence: TGTGCCAGCAGCTTGGGGGGACAGGGATCGGCTGAAGCTTTCTTT.

The J gene is TRBJ2-1, the V gene TRBV15, with TRBD1 identical over 9 bases. This CDR3 region has 15 residues. V was pared by 5 bases and J by 5 bases, with 7 bases of the junction left unmatched. Germline values: CDR1 LNHNV, CDR2 YYDKDF (reference sequence). DNA for the CDR3: TGTGCCACCAGCGACGACAGGGGGATTAACAATGAGCAGTTCTTC. This translates into CATSDDRGINNEQFF.

This clone was detected once. The chain is built from TRBV5-1 and TRBJ2-3; 9 bases match TRBD2. J gave up 0 bases and V 0 bases, and 5 bases lay outside the gene matches. CDR1 SGHRS and CDR2 YFSETQ come from the germline V gene. This CDR3 contains 17 residues. The DNA for the CDR3 is TGCGCCAGCAGCTTGGGCGCGCGGGAGGGAAGCACAGATACGCAGTATTTT. Its protein is CASSLGAREGSTDTQYF.